A single sample gave rise to the 16 T cell receptor beta chains below, sequenced in a study of cytomegalovirus exposure and HLA in healthy donors. The PCR was carried out with 60 Vbeta primers and 13 Jbeta primers. Repertoires were generated with immunoSEQ multiplex PCR, while TCRdb's copy carries only in-frame clones and drops some. This table holds 100,000 to 120,000 clones, approximately 86% found once. The source material was PBMCs. The receptors originated from a man younger than 35 in good health and CMV-seronegative.

The chain uses TRBV27 and TRBJ1-2; D not certain. The germline gives CDR1 MNHEY, CDR2 SMNVEV (reference sequence). V lost 7 bases, J lost 4 bases, and 19 bases lay in between. The CDR3 is 15 amino acids. The CDR3 bases are TGTGCCAGCAAGGGTTTAAGCGGCAAACGCTATGGCTACACCTTC. Amino acid sequence: CASKGLSGKRYGYTF.

This clone was picked up a small number of times. The chain is built from TRBV4-3 and TRBJ2-7; 7 bases match TRBD1. V shed 4 bases and J 0 bases; nucleotides not matched to a gene: 9. CDR3 length equals 16 residues. Germline CDR1 is LGHNA and CDR2 is YSLEER. CDR3 loop: CASSPQRGTVSYEQYF. As DNA, the CDR3 is TGCGCCAGCAGCCCCCAACGAGGGACAGTCTCCTACGAGCAGTACTTC.

The table lists this clone with a few counts. This chain joins TRBV6-5 and TRBJ2-7, with D perhaps matching TRBD2 (5 bases). The V and J ends lost 0 bases and 7 bases respectively, with 7 bases between them. CDR3 length: 12 residues. CDR1 and CDR2 (germline): MNHEY, SVGAGI. The CDR3 DNA reads as TGTGCCAGCAGTTACTCCCCGGGGGAGCAGTACTTC. Translating gives CASSYSPGEQYF.

This clone was detected a few times. This chain connects TRBV7-2 to TRBJ1-2, with 9 bases fitting TRBD1. V lost 5 bases to trimming and J lost 3 bases; unmatched junction nucleotides: 7. The CDR3 runs 15 residues. Germline CDR1 reads SGHTA; CDR2 reads FQGNSA. The CDR3 sequence is CASSTHRGRDYGYTF. CDR3 sequence (DNA): TGTGCCAGCAGCACCCACAGGGGGCGCGACTATGGCTACACCTTC.

As for this clone: The germline gene is not matched at one end of the junction; a read error may be the cause. The chain joins TRBV7-9 to TRBJ2-1; possible D gene TRBD2, 6 bases. Germline V gene sequence: CDR1 SEHNR, CDR2 FQNEAQ (reference sequence). This CDR3 has 12 amino acids. The CDR3 nucleotides are TGTTCCAGCAGCTTATCAGGGACTTCCTTGTTCTTC. This codes for CSSSLSGTSLFF. The whole variable domain, remainder taken from reference TRBV7-9 and TRBJ2-1, is DTGVSQNPRHKITKRGQNVTFRCDPISEHNRLYWYRQTLGQGPEFLTYFQNEAQLEKSRLLSDRFSAERPKGSFSTLEIQRTEQGDSAMYLCSSSLSGTSLFFGPGTRLTVL.

This clone came up a few times. The chain links TRBV5-6 to TRBJ1-4, with D possibly being TRBD1 (6 bases). V lost 2 bases and J 6 bases, leaving 11 bases between the germline ends. The germline V gene has CDR1 SGHDT and CDR2 YYEEEE. This CDR3 spans 14 amino acids. CDR3 DNA sequence: TGTGCCAGCAGCTTACAGGGAGAGGATGAAAAACTGTTTTTT. The encoded protein is CASSLQGEDEKLFF.

The chain combines TRBV28 with TRBJ2-7, with D hard to call. The length of the CDR3 is 14 residues. Trimming pared 2 bases from V and 5 bases from J, leaving 13 bases between. CDR1 and CDR2 from the germline V gene are MDHEN and SYDVKM. CDR3 nucleotide sequence: TGTGCCAGCAGTTTACTCCAGGTTCGGAACGAGCAGTACTTC. Protein product: CASSLLQVRNEQYF.

V and J are TRBV7-6 and TRBJ1-1, with a weak D call TRBD1 (6 bases). Trimming took off 1 base at V and 4 bases at J, with 13 bases between the two ends. In germline, CDR1 is SGHVS, CDR2 FNYEAQ. The CDR3 is 15 residues long. CDR3 nucleotide sequence: TGTGCCAGCAGCTTAGAGGTGGGGGCGCCCACTGAAGCTTTCTTT. Amino acids: CASSLEVGAPTEAFF.

The chain carries TRBV14 and TRBJ2-7, with D possibly matching TRBD1 (5 bases). V was cut by 3 bases and J by 3 bases, with 18 bases left in between. Germline V gene data show CDR1 as SGHDN and CDR2 as FVKESK. The CDR3 is 16 residues long. In DNA, the CDR3 is TGTGCCAGCAGCCAGGAGTGGGGCCCAACGAACTACGAGCAGTACTTC. Translation: CASSQEWGPTNYEQYF. Full variable domain (remainder filled in from reference TRBV14 and TRBJ2-7): EAGVTQFPSHSVIEKGQTVTLRCDPISGHDNLYWYRRVMGKEIKFLLHFVKESKQDESGMPNNRFLAERTGGTYSTLKVQPAELEDSGVYFCASSQEWGPTNYEQYFGPGTRLTVT.

The chain has TRBV5-4 and TRBJ1-4; D call uncertain. V lost 2 bases to trimming and J lost 7 bases, with 9 bases between them. Germline V lookup: CDR1 SGHNT, CDR2 YYREEE (reference sequence). The CDR3 runs 13 residues. The CDR3 here is CASSFGRGEKLFF. In DNA form, the CDR3 reads TGTGCCAGCAGCTTTGGGCGTGGTGAAAAACTGTTTTTT.

This chain links TRBV15 with TRBJ1-3, with D possibly TRBD1 on 5 matching bases. This CDR3 has 15 amino acids. Trimming left V 0 bases short and J 2 bases short, with 8 bases between. The germline V gene has CDR1 LNHNV and CDR2 YYDKDF (reference sequence). As DNA, the CDR3 is TGTGCCACCAGCAGAGATGAAGGGGCTGGAAACACCATATATTTT. Residues: CATSRDEGAGNTIYF.

The chain has TRBV6-6 and TRBJ2-5; D remains ambiguous. This CDR3 region has 15 residues. Germline loops: CDR1 MNHNY, CDR2 SVGAGI (reference sequence). V lost 0 bases and J 2 bases, leaving 10 bases between the germline ends. The CDR3 bases are TGTGCCAGCAGTTACTCAAGGCAGAGGCAAGAGACCCAGTACTTC. This codes for CASSYSRQRQETQYF.

J is TRBJ2-2 and V is TRBV6-4, with a tentative D call TRBD2 (6 bases). Germline V gene lookup returns CDR1 MRHNA and CDR2 SNTAGT. Deletions cut 2 bases from V and 3 bases from J, with 13 bases between. The CDR3 totals 16 residues. Here the CDR3 DNA reads TGTGCCAGCAGTGACAAGGCCCCGGGGGACACCGGGGAGCTGTTTTTT. As protein: CASSDKAPGDTGELFF.

The V call is TRBV28, the J call TRBJ2-7; 8 bases are a match to TRBD2. Germline lookup yields CDR1 MDHEN and CDR2 SYDVKM. The CDR3 runs to 16 residues. Trimming removed 2 bases from V and 4 bases from J; junction bases left unmatched: 10. As DNA, the CDR3 is TGTGCCAGCAGTTTACCCCTCCGGGGGGGAAAGTACGAGCAGTACTTC. It translates to CASSLPLRGGKYEQYF.

As for this clone: This CDR3 is also generated by other DNA sequences in the sample. This sequence joins TRBV10-3 and TRBJ2-7; 7 bases map to TRBD1. Germline V CDR1 and CDR2: ENHRY, SYGVKD. V lost 3 bases and J lost 4; bases outside the gene matches: 9. The CDR3 extends over 15 amino acids. CDR3 bases: TGTGCCATCAGTGACCGGGACAGAGGGGGTTACGAGCAGTACTTC. Translation gives CAISDRDRGGYEQYF.

The rearrangement joins TRBV5-5 to TRBJ1-5; 7 bases map to TRBD1. Germline assignment: CDR1 SGHKS and CDR2 YYEKEE (reference sequence). With 5 bases clipped from V and 6 bases from J, the junction kept 5 bases outside the gene matches. CDR3 size: 13 residues. This CDR3 reads CASSNDRVQPQHF. The CDR3 coding sequence is TGTGCCAGCAGTAACGACAGGGTTCAGCCCCAGCATTTT.